This entry lists 29 T cell receptor beta chains sequenced from one sample in a study of OX40 agonist ivuxolimab in advanced cancers. TCRdb's table, derived via immunoSEQ multiplex PCR, lists solely in-frame clones and lacks some. The table lists around 39,000 clones, roughly four fifths of them singletons. The sequenced sample was CD4+ or CD8+ T cells sorted from blood, obtained in a trial of the OX40 agonist ivuxolimab. Receptors were obtained from an adult with an advanced solid tumor such as melanoma, head and neck, liver or kidney cancer.

This rearrangement joins TRBV7-9 to TRBJ2-2; D is perhaps TRBD2 (6 bases). Germline V gene data show CDR1 as SEHNR and CDR2 as FQNEAQ (reference sequence). CDR3 size: 16 residues. V gave up 5 bases and J gave up 4 bases, with 17 bases separating them. The CDR3 protein is CASSPRLSGSTGELFF. CDR3 nucleotide sequence: TGTGCCAGCAGCCCCCGCCTTAGCGGAAGCACCGGGGAGCTGTTTTTT.

For the CDR3, the DNA is TGTGCCAGCAGCTTGCCTCCAAGACAGGGGGTGGTATGCAATCAGCCCCAGCATTTT. Protein product: CASSLPPRQGVVCNQPQHF. This chain uses TRBV11-2 with TRBJ1-5, with 9 bases that match TRBD1. J gave up 2 bases and V 3 bases, and 14 bases lay outside the gene matches. This CDR3 contains 19 residues. Germline CDR1 and CDR2: SGHAT and FQNNGV.

The sample holds a few counts of this clone. The gene calls are TRBV7-9 and TRBJ1-2, with D possibly TRBD1 on 5 matching bases. This CDR3 has 14 amino acids. CDR1 is SEHNR and CDR2 is FQNEAQ in the germline V gene (reference sequence). Trimming removed 7 bases at V and 6 bases at J, with 18 bases between. CDR3 residues: CASTLSGGTHGYTF. The CDR3 coding sequence is TGTGCCAGCACCCTCTCCGGGGGGACGCATGGCTACACCTTC.

The rearrangement uses TRBV7-9 and TRBJ1-3; D gene ambiguous. The germline V gene encodes CDR1 SEHNR and CDR2 FQNEAQ (reference sequence). This CDR3 is built from 17 residues. V gave up 2 bases and J gave up 1 base, with 15 bases separating them. In DNA form, the CDR3 reads TGTGCCAGCAGCTTAACCTTGGGCAGGAGTTCTGGAAACACCATATATTTT. As protein: CASSLTLGRSSGNTIYF.

The rearrangement uses TRBV7-8 and TRBJ2-1, with a tentative D call TRBD2 (6 bases). CDR3 size: 15 residues. V shed 0 bases and J shed 4 bases, with 10 bases lying between them. Looked up from germline, CDR1 is SGHVS and CDR2 is FQNEAQ. This CDR3 reads CASSLAGGTYNEQFF. The CDR3 nucleotides are TGTGCCAGCAGCTTAGCGGGGGGTACATACAATGAGCAGTTCTTC.

This clone was counted only a few times. This sequence joins TRBV7-8 and TRBJ2-4; maybe TRBD1 (6 bases). The V end lost 3 bases, the J end lost 0 bases, and 12 bases lay between the germline ends. Germline lookup yields CDR1 SGHVS and CDR2 FQNEAQ. The CDR3 is 16 residues long. The CDR3 reads CASSFDWGLAKNIQYF. The CDR3 DNA follows: TGTGCCAGCAGCTTTGATTGGGGGCTAGCCAAAAACATTCAGTACTTC.

The count of this clone is one. The CDR3: CASSQKQGARDTGELFF. CDR3 sequence (DNA): TGTGCCAGCAGCCAAAAACAGGGGGCTAGGGACACCGGGGAGCTGTTTTTT. The chain carries TRBV4-2 and TRBJ2-2; TRBD1 aligns across 9 bases. This CDR3 spans 17 amino acids. Germline lookup yields CDR1 LGHNA and CDR2 YNFKEQ. Losses at the gene ends were 2 bases for V and 3 bases for J; bases not matched to a gene: 7.

This chain links TRBV5-1 with TRBJ2-1; D is possibly TRBD1 or TRBD2 (5 bases each). Germline V lookup: CDR1 SGHRS, CDR2 YFSETQ. V lost 1 base and J 7 bases, leaving 15 bases between the germline ends. The CDR3 is 15 residues long. In nucleotides, the CDR3 is TGCGCCAGCAGCTTGACCTCAGGGTCGGGGAATGAGCAGTTCTTC. This translates into CASSLTSGSGNEQFF.

The chain has TRBV27 and TRBJ2-3; no clear D. In germline, CDR1 is MNHEY, CDR2 SMNVEV (reference sequence). Trimming left V 10 bases short and J 4 bases short, with 12 bases between. The CDR3 is 12 residues long. CDR3 loop: CAITITPDTQYF. CDR3 coding DNA: TGTGCCATCACAATAACCCCAGATACGCAGTATTTT.

The chain joins TRBV10-3 to TRBJ1-3; 8 bases map to TRBD1. The CDR3 consists of 12 residues. V dropped 10 bases and J dropped 2; count of bases not matched to a gene: 1. The V gene's germline CDR1 is ENHRY and CDR2 SYGVKD. The CDR3 is CATQGAGNTIYF. The CDR3, as DNA: TGTGCCACACAGGGGGCTGGAAACACCATATATTTT.

The chain recombines TRBV9 with TRBJ2-2, with D perhaps matching TRBD2 (5 bases). CDR1 is SGDLS, CDR2 YYNGEE, per germline. The V end lost 4 bases, the J end lost 7 bases, and 20 bases lay between the germline ends. The CDR3 runs to 16 residues. The CDR3 here is CASSPSGGQYGGELFF. CDR3 DNA sequence: TGTGCCAGCAGCCCCTCTGGCGGGCAGTATGGCGGGGAGCTGTTTTTT.

The chain links TRBV27 to TRBJ1-4, with TRBD1 as a possible D gene (5 bases). The V gene lost 8 bases and the J gene lost 0 bases, with 13 bases spanning the gap. CDR3 length equals 15 residues. Germline loops: CDR1 MNHEY, CDR2 SMNVEV (reference sequence). CDR3 sequence reads: CASQTALATNEKLFF. For the CDR3, the DNA is TGTGCCAGCCAGACAGCCCTTGCAACTAATGAAAAACTGTTTTTT.

This chain joins TRBV19 and TRBJ1-1, with a possible D match to TRBD1 (6 bases). Germline CDR1 LNHDA, CDR2 SQIVND (reference sequence). V lost 4 bases, J lost 1 base, and 16 bases lay in between. The CDR3 length is 16 residues. This CDR3 is CASSNIRGTSNTEAFF. In nucleotides, the CDR3 is TGTGCCAGTAGTAATATCAGGGGCACTTCGAACACTGAAGCTTTCTTT.

CDR3 in DNA: TGTGCCAGCATCGACAGGGGGGACTATGGCTACACCTTC. Its translation: CASIDRGDYGYTF. The rearrangement uses TRBV7-2 and TRBJ1-2; 9 bases align to TRBD1. After removal of 7 bases from V and 3 bases from J, the junction contained 3 bases not matched to a gene. This CDR3 spans 13 amino acids. Germline-derived CDR1 and CDR2 are SGHTA and FQGNSA.

The chain links TRBV28 to TRBJ2-1; 11 nucleotides align to TRBD2. Germline V gene sequence: CDR1 MDHEN, CDR2 SYDVKM. Trimming removed 6 bases from V and 9 bases from J; junction bases left unmatched: 10. The CDR3 is 15 amino acids. The CDR3 sequence: CASSRSSGGAFEQFF. In DNA form, the CDR3 reads TGTGCCAGCAGCCGCAGTAGCGGGGGGGCATTTGAGCAGTTCTTC.

The chain couples TRBV2 to TRBJ2-5; TRBD2 aligns across 10 bases. CDR1 SNHLY and CDR2 FYNNEI come from the germline V gene. V was pared by 7 bases and J by 3 bases, with 2 bases of the junction left unmatched. This CDR3 has 13 amino acids. This CDR3 is CASISGREETQYF. DNA for the CDR3: TGTGCCAGCATCAGCGGGAGGGAAGAGACCCAGTACTTC.

V usage is TRBV4-1 and J usage is TRBJ2-7; 7 bases agree with TRBD2. This CDR3 is built from 18 residues. The V gene's germline CDR1 is MGHRA and CDR2 YSYEKL. Losses at the gene ends were 1 base for V and 2 bases for J; bases not matched to a gene: 14. This CDR3 reads CASSQVQIIRGDAYEQYF. CDR3 nucleotide sequence: TGCGCCAGCAGCCAAGTCCAGATTATTCGGGGGGATGCCTACGAGCAGTACTTC.

This clone was observed a single time. The rearrangement links TRBV5-4 to TRBJ2-3, with D uncertain. Germline assignment: CDR1 SGHNT and CDR2 YYREEE (reference sequence). V was pared by 3 bases and J by 6 bases, with 14 bases between. The CDR3 length is 14 residues. In nucleotides, the CDR3 is TGTGCCAGCAGCTCGGGCGGCCTGATGGATACGCAGTATTTT. This sequence encodes CASSSGGLMDTQYF.

V is TRBV30 and J is TRBJ1-5; D is unresolved. This CDR3 contains 15 residues. Trimming took 3 bases from V and 1 from J, leaving 13 bases between them. The germline CDR1 and CDR2 sequences are GTSNPN and SVGIG (reference sequence). Written as DNA, the CDR3 is TGTGCCTGGAGCCAAAAGTCGGGGAGCAATCAGCCCCAGCATTTT. It translates to CAWSQKSGSNQPQHF.

This chain joins TRBV28 and TRBJ1-2; D unresolved. Deletions cut 8 bases from V and 4 bases from J, with 17 bases between. Germline CDR1 MDHEN, CDR2 SYDVKM. This CDR3 region has 14 residues. In nucleotides, the CDR3 is TGTGCCAGCCACCCCCCACGAGGGCTCTATGGCTACACCTTC. It encodes CASHPPRGLYGYTF.

The chain joins TRBV5-1 to TRBJ2-7; D is uncertain. The germline V gene encodes CDR1 SGHRS and CDR2 YFSETQ. The CDR3 runs 14 residues. Trimming left V 0 bases short and J 2 bases short, with 9 bases between. CDR3 in amino acids: CASSLDGSAYEQYF. DNA for the CDR3: TGCGCCAGCAGCTTGGACGGATCAGCCTACGAGCAGTACTTC.

The chain combines TRBV7-8 with TRBJ1-6; 7 bases fit TRBD1. Germline-derived CDR1 and CDR2 are SGHVS and FQNEAQ. The ends lost 5 bases at V and 10 bases at J; junction bases unmatched: 14. The CDR3 is made up of 16 amino acids. The CDR3 region is CASSQRPTGSWSPLHF. In nucleotides, the CDR3 is TGTGCCAGCAGCCAAAGGCCGACAGGGTCTTGGTCACCCCTCCACTTT.

The chain combines TRBV9 with TRBJ2-2; TRBD2 is a possible D gene (5 bases). The CDR3 covers 16 residues. Germline CDR1 SGDLS, CDR2 YYNGEE. Between the trimmed V and J ends, which lost 0 bases and 8 bases, there was a span of 17 bases. CDR3 sequence: CASSVAARASRGELFF. The CDR3 DNA reads TGTGCCAGCAGCGTAGCCGCCCGGGCTAGCAGAGGGGAGCTGTTTTTT.

The V gene is TRBV2, the J gene TRBJ1-1; possible D gene TRBD1, 5 bases. There are 12 residues in the CDR3. V gave up 2 bases and J gave up 7 bases, with 8 bases separating them. Germline CDR1 is SNHLY and CDR2 is FYNNEI. The CDR3 is CASSEQGVEAFF. CDR3 DNA sequence: TGTGCCAGCAGTGAACAGGGAGTTGAAGCTTTCTTT.

This chain connects TRBV18 to TRBJ2-7; D not certain. The CDR3 totals 13 residues. The V and J ends lost 3 bases and 1 base respectively, with 7 bases between them. Germline V gene lookup returns CDR1 KGHSH and CDR2 LQKENI. For the CDR3, the DNA is TGTGCCAGCTCACCGGGCAGATCCTACGAGCAGTACTTC. Amino acids: CASSPGRSYEQYF.

The genes are TRBV5-6 and TRBJ1-4; D might be TRBD1 (6 bases). Per the germline V gene, CDR1 is SGHDT and CDR2 is YYEEEE. CDR3 length equals 17 residues. V was cut by 1 base and J by 0 bases, with 13 bases left in between. The CDR3 nucleotides are TGTGCCAGCAGCTTGTATCTGGGGGCCGCAACTAATGAAAAACTGTTTTTT. Translation: CASSLYLGAATNEKLFF.

The chain is built from TRBV19 and TRBJ2-7; TRBD2 matches 10 bases. Germline CDR1 reads LNHDA; CDR2 reads SQIVND (reference sequence). The CDR3 is made up of 15 amino acids. The V gene end was trimmed by 4 bases and the J gene end by 2 bases; junction bases not matched to a gene: 5. Written as DNA, the CDR3 is TGTGCCAGTAGTAGACAGCGGGGGGGAACCTACGAGCAGTACTTC. Protein: CASSRQRGGTYEQYF.

The chain joins TRBV7-6 to TRBJ2-1, with 7 nucleotides matching TRBD1. V trimming: 5 bases; J trimming: 7 bases; junction bases outside the gene matches: 5. Germline V CDR1 and CDR2: SGHVS, FNYEAQ. The CDR3 sequence is 13 residues long. The CDR3 DNA sequence: TGTGCCAGCAGCGTGGGACAGTGGAATGAGCAGTTCTTC. As protein: CASSVGQWNEQFF.

The rearrangement links TRBV14 to TRBJ1-2; D is unclear. The germline V and J ends were trimmed by 4 bases and 5 bases, with 14 bases remaining between them. This CDR3 comprises 14 residues. Germline V gives CDR1 SGHDN, CDR2 FVKESK. CDR3 protein: CASSPGLRIYGYTF. CDR3 DNA: TGTGCCAGCAGCCCGGGTCTCCGGATTTATGGCTACACCTTC.